The clone carrying this T cell receptor beta chain was seen more than once but under ten times. This sample was taken from a study of T cells in Graves' hyperthyroidism and ophthalmopathy. Study-level background: Any treatment followed the collection of peripheral blood at initial diagnosis.

The CDR3 regions of TCR beta were amplified from RNA transcripts. HTBI primers were employed in a first-round RT-PCR of the TCR CDR3. A single record per CDR3 protein comes from TCRdb applying MiXCR to the multiplex PCR reads. The sample includes around 610,000 distinct CDR3 sequences, around 15% of them seen just once. A NOSPECS grade of at least 4, a Clinical Activity Score of at least 3 and duration under 3 months were recorded in ophthalmopathy patients. Uncontrolled infection, other autoimmune disease, pregnancy or lactation barred patients from enrollment. Clinical symptoms, serum thyroxine and TRAb, thyroid ultrasound and orbital computed tomography together formed the diagnostic basis. From germline, CDR1 is DFQATT and CDR2 SNEGSKA (reference sequence). There are 15 residues in the CDR3. J lost 3 bases, V lost 0 bases, and 8 bases had no gene match.

V gene TRBV20-1 combines with J gene TRBJ2-7; the match to TRBD2 covers 7 bases. Sequenced sample: blood. This sequence was found in a middle-aged woman with Graves' ophthalmopathy. CDR3 sequence reads: CSAREETGLDYEQYF. The CDR3 DNA follows: TGCAGTGCTAGAGAGGAGACCGGACTAGACTACGAGCAGTACTTC.